The clone carrying this T cell receptor beta chain has only a few counts. Primers used in a second PCR of roughly 6 to 11 cycles were a sample-barcoded 5' primer and a J-beta primer mix. TCRdb passed the 5' RACE reads through MiXCR, listing each CDR3 protein once. The sample has 720,000 or so distinct CDR3 sequences, over 40% seen once. The record originates from a study of blood T cells in healthy people across ages. This CDR3 comprises 13 residues. The ends lost 9 bases at V and 5 bases at J; junction bases unmatched: 9. Germline V gene lookup returns CDR1 SGHNT and CDR2 YYREEE (reference sequence).

The V call is TRBV5-4, the J call TRBJ2-5; 8 bases map to TRBD1. This sequence was found in an elderly man in good health. The sample comprised blood. The CDR3 bases are TGTGCCACAAACCAGGGGGCTATGGAGACCCAGTACTTC. Protein: CATNQGAMETQYF.